A single sample is the source of the 10 T cell receptor beta chains below, sequenced in a study of control samples from healthy donors and cancer patients. This table comes from immunoSEQ multiplex PCR, and its TCRdb copy is limited to in-frame clones, with some not included. The sample yields over 110,000 clones, roughly 92% seen once. The sample consisted of blood. Receptors originate from a man aged 30 to 45 in good health.

There are a few counts of this clone. V gene TRBV21-1 combines with J gene TRBJ1-4; the table assigns TRBD1, which was not confirmed against the DNA. TRBV21-1 is a documented pseudogene. CDR3 length: 13 amino acids. The CDR3: CASSKAGGRKLFF. The CDR3 nucleotides are TGTGCCAGCAGCAAAGCCGGTGGGCGAAAACTGTTTTTT.

The J gene is TRBJ1-2, the V gene TRBV7-8; D ambiguous. The CDR3 covers 15 residues. Germline V gene data show CDR1 as SGHVS and CDR2 as FQNEAQ. V dropped 3 bases and J dropped 7 bases, with 18 bases sitting between them. CDR3 region: CASSLALTRAGGYTF. The CDR3 coding sequence is TGTGCCAGCAGCTTGGCTCTCACACGCGCAGGTGGCTACACCTTC.

The chain uses TRBV18 and TRBJ2-1, with 11 bases fitting TRBD2. The CDR3 runs 15 residues. The J segment lost 5 bases and the V segment lost 0 bases, leaving 0 bases of the junction unmatched. CDR1 and CDR2 from the germline V gene are KGHSH and LQKENI. The CDR3 sequence is CASSPPSGRDNEQFF. CDR3 coding DNA: TGTGCCAGCTCACCACCTAGCGGGAGGGACAATGAGCAGTTCTTC.

This rearrangement joins TRBV21-1 to TRBJ1-5; the table's D call of TRBD1 was not tested on the DNA. TRBV21-1 is a known pseudogene. CDR3 length equals 16 residues. Here the CDR3 DNA reads TGTGCCAGCAGCAAATCGCCAGGGTGTGGCAATCAGCCCCAGCATTTT. As protein: CASSKSPGCGNQPQHF.

The sample holds a few counts of this clone. The V gene is TRBV6-2 or TRBV6-3, the J gene TRBJ2-1; tentative D call: TRBD2 (5 bases). The CDR3 contains 18 residues. CDR1 is MNHEY, CDR2 SVGEGT, per germline. Trimming pared 0 bases from V and 3 bases from J, leaving 18 bases between. The CDR3 loop is CASSYSTLNGLDYNEQFF. For the CDR3, the DNA is TGTGCCAGCAGTTACTCGACTTTAAACGGACTCGACTACAATGAGCAGTTCTTC.

V is TRBV28 and J is TRBJ1-2; D is perhaps TRBD1 (5 bases). This CDR3 comprises 13 residues. CDR1 MDHEN and CDR2 SYDVKM come from the germline V gene. V was clipped by 2 bases and J by 4 bases, with 8 bases between them. CDR3 DNA sequence: TGTGCCAGCAGTTTAGACAGTACCTATGGCTACACCTTC. This codes for CASSLDSTYGYTF.

The chain recombines TRBV4-3 with TRBJ1-2; D ambiguous. Germline CDR1 LGHNA, CDR2 YSLEER. The CDR3 is made up of 18 amino acids. Trimming left V 1 base short and J 8 bases short, with 26 bases between. The CDR3 loop reads CASSQGLKRMTGPKGYTF. CDR3 bases: TGCGCCAGCAGCCAAGGCCTCAAAAGGATGACGGGCCCGAAGGGCTACACCTTC.

The chain employs TRBV28 and TRBJ2-4; D call uncertain. The CDR3 sequence is 14 residues long. Deletions cut 3 bases from V and 2 bases from J, with 8 bases between. Germline CDR1 reads MDHEN; CDR2 reads SYDVKM. The CDR3 sequence: CASSLISSKNIQYF. The DNA for the CDR3 is TGTGCCAGCAGTTTGATAAGTTCCAAAAACATTCAGTACTTC.

This chain connects TRBV19 to TRBJ1-3; D is undetermined. From germline, CDR1 is LNHDA and CDR2 SQIVND (reference sequence). V was clipped by 0 bases and J by 0 bases, with 6 bases between them. This CDR3 is built from 15 residues. The DNA for the CDR3 is TGTGCCAGTAGTATAGAAGCGTACTCTGGAAACACCATATATTTT. Translation gives CASSIEAYSGNTIYF.

The chain couples TRBV5-6 to TRBJ2-5; 15 nucleotides agree with TRBD2. V was clipped by 3 bases and J by 1 base; unmatched bases: 4. This CDR3 is built from 17 residues. Germline CDR1 and CDR2: SGHDT and YYEEEE. The CDR3 spells CASSYRTSGRAQETQYF. The DNA for the CDR3 is TGTGCCAGCAGCTATAGGACTAGCGGGAGGGCCCAAGAGACCCAGTACTTC.